The 24 T cell receptor beta chains listed next were all sequenced from one sample in a study of high-grade serous ovarian cancer treatment subgroups. Tumor tissue was taken before any definitive surgery or chemotherapy was given. Method: immunoSEQ multiplex PCR; TCRdb's copy keeps in-frame clones and lacks some. The table has 1,100 to 1,500 clones, 60% to 85% seen once. The material sequenced was tumor tissue. The receptors stem from a human donor with high-grade serous ovarian cancer.

This clone showed up just a few times. The chain links TRBV7-2 to TRBJ2-3, with 12 bases that match TRBD2. The germline gives CDR1 SGHTA, CDR2 FQGNSA. The V and J ends lost 1 base and 6 bases, in that order; junction bases with no gene match: 5. The CDR3 has 16 amino acids. CDR3 bases: TGTGCCAGCAGCTTAGAGGCTAGCGGGGGGGTGGATACGCAGTATTTT. Amino acids: CASSLEASGGVDTQYF.

CDR3 sequence (DNA): TGTGCCAGCAGTTACCGCTACCAAGAGACCCAGTACTTC. Amino acids: CASSYRYQETQYF. The genes are TRBV6-5 and TRBJ2-5; D gene ambiguous. The CDR3 has 13 residues. From germline, CDR1 is MNHEY and CDR2 SVGAGI. Trimming cost V 2 bases and J 0 bases, with 4 bases left between them.

In nucleotides, the CDR3 is TGTGCCTGGAGTCGGAGGTACGAGCAGTACTTC. As protein: CAWSRRYEQYF. The rearrangement links TRBV30 to TRBJ2-7, with D possibly TRBD2 on 5 matching bases. CDR1 is GTSNPN, CDR2 SVGIG, per germline (reference sequence). The V end lost 2 bases, the J end lost 4 bases, and 6 bases lay between the germline ends. CDR3 size: 11 residues.

The chain is built from TRBV27 and TRBJ2-3; 12 bases align to TRBD2. Germline loops: CDR1 MNHEY, CDR2 SMNVEV (reference sequence). CDR3 length: 16 residues. J lost 2 bases, V lost 5 bases, and 5 bases had no gene match. CDR3 amino acids: CASSTRTSGTTDTQYF. CDR3 DNA sequence: TGTGCCAGCAGTACTCGGACTAGCGGGACCACAGATACGCAGTATTTT.

The CDR3 sequence: CASSLRGVGTDTQYF. In DNA form, the CDR3 reads TGTGCCAGCAGCTTGCGCGGGGTCGGGACAGATACGCAGTATTTT. The V and J genes are TRBV13 and TRBJ2-3, with D possibly matching TRBD2 (6 bases). CDR3 length: 15 amino acids. CDR1 is PRHDT, CDR2 FYEKMQ, per germline (reference sequence). V was shortened by 3 bases and J by 3 bases, with 13 bases between the two germline ends.

This clone was recorded once. The chain joins TRBV28 to TRBJ2-7; D is ambiguous. Germline lookup yields CDR1 MDHEN and CDR2 SYDVKM. The CDR3 totals 13 residues. The germline V and J ends were trimmed by 1 base and 3 bases, with 7 bases remaining between them. The chain's CDR3 is CASSLSWGYEQYF. The DNA of the CDR3 is TGTGCCAGCAGTTTATCATGGGGCTACGAGCAGTACTTC.

For the CDR3, the DNA is TGTGCCAGCAGTAGGGACAGCAAATATGGCTACACCTTC. Protein sequence: CASSRDSKYGYTF. This chain joins TRBV25-1 and TRBJ1-2, with 7 bases aligning to TRBD1. Unmatched junction bases numbered 5, after V lost 5 bases and J lost 5 bases. Germline V gene lookup returns CDR1 MGHDK and CDR2 SYGVNS. The CDR3 extends over 13 amino acids.

Only a few counts were recorded for this clone. The V call is TRBV19, the J call TRBJ1-6; D may be TRBD1 (6 bases). Germline loops: CDR1 LNHDA, CDR2 SQIVND (reference sequence). Deletions cut 4 bases from V and 8 bases from J, with 12 bases between. This CDR3 contains 14 residues. CDR3 protein: CASSRDIEDSPLHF. The CDR3 DNA reads TGTGCCAGTAGTAGGGACATCGAGGATTCACCCCTCCACTTT.

In this sample, this clone turned up a few times. J is TRBJ1-2 and V is TRBV9; D uncertain. Per the germline V gene, CDR1 is SGDLS and CDR2 is YYNGEE. Trimming removed 3 bases from V and 4 bases from J, with 13 bases in between. The CDR3 has 14 residues. Written as DNA, the CDR3 is TGTGCCAGCAGCGGAACCCACACTTCCTATGGCTACACCTTC. Amino acids: CASSGTHTSYGYTF. Full variable domain (missing parts from reference TRBV9 and TRBJ1-2): DSGVTQTPKHLITATGQRVTLRCSPRSGDLSVYWYQQSLDQGLQFLIQYYNGEERAKGNILERFSAQQFPDLHSELNLSSLELGDSALYFCASSGTHTSYGYTFGSGTRLTVV.

The chain carries TRBV7-6 and TRBJ2-7; D tentatively reads TRBD1 or TRBD2 (5 bases each). Trimming pared 6 bases from V and 1 base from J, leaving 13 bases between. CDR1 and CDR2 from the germline V gene are SGHVS and FNYEAQ. The CDR3 is made up of 14 amino acids. The CDR3 DNA is TGTGCCAGCAGTTACCGGGACGCATCCTACGAGCAGTACTTC. Protein sequence: CASSYRDASYEQYF.

This clone occurred once. The chain has TRBV7-9 and TRBJ2-5; maybe TRBD1 (6 bases). CDR3 length: 17 residues. CDR1 SEHNR and CDR2 FQNEAQ come from the germline V gene (reference sequence). V was shortened by 5 bases and J by 1 base, with 20 bases between the two germline ends. CDR3 bases: TGTGCCAGCAGCCCGCGCCCGACAGGACCGTTCCAAGAGACCCAGTACTTC. The encoded protein is CASSPRPTGPFQETQYF.

This rearrangement joins TRBV7-2 to TRBJ1-3; the D gene is possibly TRBD1 (5 bases). Trimming pared 1 base from V and 0 bases from J, leaving 10 bases between. The CDR3 runs 16 residues. Germline CDR1 SGHTA, CDR2 FQGNSA. The CDR3 DNA is TGTGCCAGCAGCTTAGTGGCAGGGAACTCTGGAAACACCATATATTTT. Its protein product is CASSLVAGNSGNTIYF.

The rearrangement links TRBV7-3 to TRBJ2-1; D is unresolved. Trimming took 8 bases from V and 10 from J, leaving 21 bases between them. Germline V lookup: CDR1 SGHTA, CDR2 FQGTGA. CDR3 length equals 14 residues. CDR3 sequence reads: CASALNGATEEQFF. The CDR3 DNA follows: TGTGCCAGCGCTCTAAATGGCGCAACGGAGGAGCAGTTCTTC.

This clone was picked up a small number of times. The V gene is TRBV27, the J gene TRBJ1-1; no definite D call. From germline, CDR1 is MNHEY and CDR2 SMNVEV (reference sequence). This CDR3 comprises 13 residues. V was cut by 0 bases and J by 2 bases, with 4 bases left in between. CDR3 sequence reads: CASSLSRNTEAFF. The CDR3 DNA sequence: TGTGCCAGCAGTTTATCTCGTAACACTGAAGCTTTCTTT.

The rearrangement joins TRBV19 to TRBJ1-2, with 11 bases aligning to TRBD1. The CDR3 sequence is 17 residues long. Germline V gives CDR1 LNHDA, CDR2 SQIVND (reference sequence). The J segment lost 8 bases and the V segment lost 8 bases, leaving 19 bases of the junction unmatched. The CDR3 region is CASRHTFWTGGSVGYTF. Written as DNA, the CDR3 is TGTGCCAGTCGTCACACCTTCTGGACAGGGGGCTCCGTGGGCTACACCTTC.

The V and J genes are TRBV29-1 and TRBJ2-5, with 8 nucleotides matching TRBD2. This CDR3 has 13 amino acids. Per the germline V gene, CDR1 is SQVTM and CDR2 is ANQGSEA. The trim removed 7 bases at V and 4 bases at J, leaving 8 bases unmatched. The CDR3 sequence is CSGLAGLGETQYF. DNA of the CDR3: TGCAGCGGCTTAGCGGGACTGGGAGAGACCCAGTACTTC. Full variable domain (remainder filled in from reference TRBV29-1 and TRBJ2-5): SAVISQKPSRDICQRGTSLTIQCQVDSQVTMMFWYRQQPGQSLTLIATANQGSEATYESGFVIDKFPISRPNLTFSTLTVSNMSPEDSSIYLCSGLAGLGETQYFGPGTRLLVL.

The chain employs TRBV6-6 and TRBJ1-5; D gene ambiguous. The CDR3 runs 14 residues. The ends were cut back, 4 bases at V and 0 bases at J, with 7 bases in the middle. Germline V gene sequence: CDR1 MNHNY, CDR2 SVGAGI (reference sequence). The CDR3 region is CASSFQTSNQPQHF. DNA for the CDR3: TGTGCCAGCAGTTTTCAGACTAGCAATCAGCCCCAGCATTTT.

About this clone: Different DNA sequences within this sample yield the same CDR3. This rearrangement joins TRBV15 to TRBJ1-1, with D perhaps TRBD1 (5 bases). V was trimmed by 2 bases and J by 4 bases, leaving 14 bases between them. This CDR3 is 15 amino acids long. Germline assignment: CDR1 LNHNV and CDR2 YYDKDF (reference sequence). CDR3 protein: CATSRMGGSGTEAFF. In DNA, the CDR3 is TGTGCCACCAGCAGAATGGGGGGATCGGGCACTGAAGCTTTCTTT. The full variable domain, its missing parts supplied by reference TRBV15 and TRBJ1-1, is DAMVIQNPRYQVTQFGKPVTLSCSQTLNHNVMYWYQQKSSQAPKLLFHYYDKDFNNEADTPDNFQSRRPNTSFCFLDIRSPGLGDTAMYLCATSRMGGSGTEAFFGQGTRLTVV.

The V gene is TRBV10-2, the J gene TRBJ2-1, with a tentative D call TRBD1 (5 bases). The germline V and J ends were trimmed by 6 bases and 2 bases, with 17 bases remaining between them. CDR3 length equals 16 residues. Germline V lookup: CDR1 WSHSY, CDR2 SAAADI. The CDR3 sequence: CASRRGLPYTYNEQFF. The CDR3 nucleotides are TGCGCCAGCAGAAGGGGTCTCCCCTACACCTACAATGAGCAGTTCTTC.

This clone was observed once. The chain employs TRBV7-6 and TRBJ2-7, with D unclear. Germline V gene sequence: CDR1 SGHVS, CDR2 FNYEAQ. The V end lost 1 base, the J end lost 1 base, and 5 bases lay between the germline ends. The CDR3 runs 13 residues. CDR3 in amino acids: CASSLGLSYEQYF. The DNA of the CDR3 is TGTGCCAGCAGCTTAGGCCTTTCCTACGAGCAGTACTTC.

The V call is TRBV5-4, the J call TRBJ1-1, with no clear D. The CDR3 sequence is 15 residues long. Germline values: CDR1 SGHNT, CDR2 YYREEE (reference sequence). Trimming pared 3 bases from V and 3 bases from J, leaving 15 bases between. The CDR3, as DNA: TGTGCCAGCAGCTCTGGAAGCCGGTGGGACACTGAAGCTTTCTTT. Its protein is CASSSGSRWDTEAFF.

J is TRBJ1-2 and V is TRBV30; possible D gene TRBD1, 6 bases. Germline CDR1 reads GTSNPN; CDR2 reads SVGIG (reference sequence). This CDR3 has 12 residues. V was pared by 5 bases and J by 8 bases, with 15 bases between. The CDR3: CAWARDTGGYTF. Written as DNA, the CDR3 is TGTGCCTGGGCACGGGACACTGGAGGCTACACCTTC.

This rearrangement joins TRBV5-4 to TRBJ2-1; TRBD1 matches at 9 bases. V dropped 1 base and J dropped 6; count of bases not matched to a gene: 8. The CDR3 spans 16 residues. Germline assignment: CDR1 SGHNT and CDR2 YYREEE (reference sequence). As DNA, the CDR3 is TGTGCCAGCAGCTTGAGGGGGGACAGGGTCACCAATGAGCAGTTCTTC. Protein: CASSLRGDRVTNEQFF.

The chain is built from TRBV4-3 and TRBJ1-2; D not resolved. Trimming pared 0 bases from V and 5 bases from J, leaving 19 bases between. The CDR3 runs to 17 residues. Germline CDR1 reads LGHNA; CDR2 reads YSLEER. In nucleotides, the CDR3 is TGCGCCAGCAGCCAAGAATTCGAGTCACCGGGTGGGTATGGCTACACCTTC. This translates into CASSQEFESPGGYGYTF.